These 14 T cell receptor beta chains came from one sample sequenced in a study of T-cell memory formation after mild COVID-19. TCRdb itself ran the 5' RACE reads through MiXCR, one entry per CDR3 protein. The repertoire includes fewer than 95,000 distinct CDR3 sequences, about 15% of them detected once, and about 43% sits in the top ten. The sample was PBMCs or a T cell subset sorted from them (not recorded which). The receptors originated from a man aged 18 to 29 who had mild COVID-19 (a few samples of this study predate the infection). Cell type and time point are not known.

This clonotype showed up just a few times. The V and J genes are TRBV6-5 and TRBJ2-3; possibly TRBD1 or TRBD2 for D (6 bases each). V shed 0 bases and J shed 10 bases, with 11 bases lying between them. This CDR3 has 13 residues. From germline, CDR1 is MNHEY and CDR2 SVGAGI. CDR3 region: CASSYSGGWSQYF. CDR3 DNA: TGTGCCAGCAGTTACTCCGGGGGCTGGTCGCAGTATTTT.

The rearrangement links TRBV5-1 to TRBJ1-5; possible D gene TRBD1, 6 bases. CDR1 is SGHRS, CDR2 YFSETQ, per germline. Trimming took off 4 bases at V and 5 bases at J, with 16 bases between the two ends. The CDR3 runs to 15 residues. Here the CDR3 reads CASSPGWGPYQPQHF. CDR3 bases: TGCGCCAGCAGCCCGGGGTGGGGGCCCTATCAGCCCCAGCATTTT.

J is TRBJ2-7 and V is TRBV29-1, with D perhaps given as TRBD1 or TRBD2 (5 bases each). This CDR3 is 13 amino acids long. Between the trimmed V and J ends, which lost 4 bases and 4 bases, there was a span of 14 bases. Germline loops: CDR1 SQVTM, CDR2 ANQGSEA. In DNA form, the CDR3 reads TGCAGCGTTGCCGGGGCCGCACCTTACGAGCAGTACTTC. This codes for CSVAGAAPYEQYF.

The CDR3: CASSYTGQGRIYEQYF. CDR3 in DNA: TGTGCCAGCAGTTACACGGGACAGGGAAGAATCTACGAGCAGTACTTC. The gene calls are TRBV6-5 and TRBJ2-7; TRBD1 aligns across 9 bases. CDR3 size: 16 residues. Trimming took 2 bases from V and 3 from J; bases not matched to a gene: 8. CDR1 is MNHEY, CDR2 SVGAGI, per germline.

This clonotype is categorized as medium-sized. The CDR3 DNA follows: TGTGCCAGCAGTTTTAACAGCTTGAGGGGCTACACCTTC. It is translated as CASSFNSLRGYTF. The J gene is TRBJ1-2, the V gene TRBV12-3 or TRBV12-4, with D unclear. V was pared by 3 bases and J by 8 bases, with 13 bases between. This CDR3 is built from 13 residues.

This clonotype was observed a few times. This chain connects TRBV5-6 to TRBJ2-7; possibly TRBD2 for D (5 bases). The CDR3 is 13 residues long. Trimming took off 2 bases at V and 5 bases at J, with 11 bases between the two ends. CDR1 and CDR2 from the germline V gene are SGHDT and YYEEEE. CDR3 DNA sequence: TGTGCCAGCAGCTTCTTCCTGAGGGACGAGCAGTACGTC. Protein: CASSFFLRDEQYV.

The J gene is TRBJ2-3, the V gene TRBV6-7; no clear D. TRBV6-7 falls under the ORF class, with uncertain function. V dropped 0 bases and J dropped 4 bases, with 5 bases sitting between them. The CDR3 covers 13 residues. The CDR3 loop is CASSYSLPDTQYF. The DNA for the CDR3 is TGTGCCAGCAGTTACTCGCTTCCAGATACGCAGTATTTT.

The rearrangement links TRBV7-8 to TRBJ2-7; 10 nucleotides line up with TRBD2. The CDR3 runs to 15 residues. The V segment lost 5 bases and the J segment 2 bases; nucleotides outside the gene matches: 6. Germline lookup yields CDR1 SGHVS and CDR2 FQNEAQ. This chain's CDR3 is CASSPVAGGTYEQYF. The CDR3 DNA reads TGTGCCAGCAGCCCGGTAGCGGGGGGTACCTACGAGCAGTACTTC.

This clonotype was picked up a small number of times. The CDR3 protein is CASSQGVISTDTQYF. CDR3 sequence (DNA): TGTGCCAGCAGCCAAGGGGTTATTAGCACAGATACGCAGTATTTT. V and J are TRBV7-3 and TRBJ2-3, with D possibly TRBD1 on 5 matching bases. This CDR3 contains 15 residues. Trimming pared 5 bases from V and 0 bases from J, leaving 12 bases between. Germline values: CDR1 SGHTA, CDR2 FQGTGA.

J is TRBJ1-6 and V is TRBV27; TRBD1 agrees at 8 bases. The length of the CDR3 is 14 residues. Germline trimming cut 7 bases from V and 10 bases from J; bases unmatched to any gene: 9. Germline values: CDR1 MNHEY, CDR2 SMNVEV (reference sequence). CDR3 loop: CASTRTGLLSPLHF. As DNA, the CDR3 is TGTGCCAGCACCAGGACAGGGTTACTGTCACCCCTCCACTTT.

In this sample, this clonotype turned up a few times. This chain's CDR3 is CSVGWWGTRGNYEQYV. The CDR3 DNA follows: TGCAGCGTTGGTTGGTGGGGTACCAGGGGAAACTACGAGCAGTACGTC. This chain uses TRBV29-1 with TRBJ2-7, with D possibly matching TRBD1 (6 bases). CDR3 size: 16 residues. With 4 bases removed from V and 3 bases from J, the gap between germline ends came to 22 bases. The germline V gene encodes CDR1 SQVTM and CDR2 ANQGSEA.

The chain uses TRBV20-1 and TRBJ1-2; D gene unclear. The CDR3 runs 12 residues. The V end was cut by 0 bases, the J end by 7 bases, with 9 bases between. Germline CDR1 DFQATT, CDR2 SNEGSKA (reference sequence). CDR3 sequence (DNA): TGCAGTGCTAGAGACACTGTTTTTGGCTACACCTTC. Protein: CSARDTVFGYTF.

The chain combines TRBV19 with TRBJ1-1; D possibly corresponds to TRBD1 (6 bases). The CDR3 runs to 12 residues. Trimming cost V 6 bases and J 10 bases, with 15 bases left between them. CDR1 LNHDA and CDR2 SQIVND come from the germline V gene (reference sequence). CDR3 sequence (DNA): TGTGCCAGTAGACCTGGGGGCTACGGAGCTTTCTTT. Residues: CASRPGGYGAFF.

This clonotype was seen ten or more times. The J gene is TRBJ1-3, the V gene TRBV4-1; no definite D call. Trimming removed 3 bases at V and 2 bases at J, with 5 bases between. In germline, CDR1 is MGHRA, CDR2 YSYEKL. The CDR3 is made up of 13 amino acids. The CDR3: CASSQGAGNTIYF. CDR3 in DNA: TGCGCCAGCAGCCAGGGTGCTGGAAACACCATATATTTT.